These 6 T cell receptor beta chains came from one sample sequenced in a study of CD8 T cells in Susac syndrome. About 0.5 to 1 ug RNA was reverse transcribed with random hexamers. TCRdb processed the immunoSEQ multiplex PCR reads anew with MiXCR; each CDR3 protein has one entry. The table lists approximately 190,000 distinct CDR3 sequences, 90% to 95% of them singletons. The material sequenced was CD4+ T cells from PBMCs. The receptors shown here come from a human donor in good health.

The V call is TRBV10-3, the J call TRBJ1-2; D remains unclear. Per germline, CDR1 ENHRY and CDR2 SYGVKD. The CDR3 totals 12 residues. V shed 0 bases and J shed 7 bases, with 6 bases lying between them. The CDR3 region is CAISESPSGYTF. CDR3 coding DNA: TGTGCCATCAGTGAGTCTCCGTCTGGCTACACCTTC.

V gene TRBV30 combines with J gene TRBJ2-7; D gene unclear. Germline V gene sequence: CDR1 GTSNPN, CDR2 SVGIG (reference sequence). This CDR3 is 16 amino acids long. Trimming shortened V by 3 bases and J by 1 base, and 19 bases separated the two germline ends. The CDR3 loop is CAWSPLGQLLSYEQYF. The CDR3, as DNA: TGTGCCTGGAGCCCGCTCGGGCAGCTACTTTCCTACGAGCAGTACTTC.

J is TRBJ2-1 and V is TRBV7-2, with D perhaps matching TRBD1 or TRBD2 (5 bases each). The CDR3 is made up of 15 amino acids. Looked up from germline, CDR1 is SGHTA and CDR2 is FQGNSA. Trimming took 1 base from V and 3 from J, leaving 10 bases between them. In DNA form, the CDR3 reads TGTGCCAGCAGCTTAGACGGGGACGTCTACAATGAGCAGTTCTTC. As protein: CASSLDGDVYNEQFF.

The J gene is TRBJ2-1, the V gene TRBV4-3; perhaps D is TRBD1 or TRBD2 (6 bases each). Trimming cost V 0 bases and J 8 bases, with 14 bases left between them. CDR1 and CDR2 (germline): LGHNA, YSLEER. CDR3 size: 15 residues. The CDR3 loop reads CASSQEGRGLDEQFF. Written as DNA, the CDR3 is TGCGCCAGCAGCCAAGAAGGTCGGGGGCTGGATGAGCAGTTCTTC.

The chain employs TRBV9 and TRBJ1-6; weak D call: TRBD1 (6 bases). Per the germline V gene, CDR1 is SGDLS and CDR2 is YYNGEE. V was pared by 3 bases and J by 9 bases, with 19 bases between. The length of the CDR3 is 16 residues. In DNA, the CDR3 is TGTGCCAGCAGCGCAGGGGCTGGAGTGAGAAGTTCACCCCTCCACTTT. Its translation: CASSAGAGVRSSPLHF.

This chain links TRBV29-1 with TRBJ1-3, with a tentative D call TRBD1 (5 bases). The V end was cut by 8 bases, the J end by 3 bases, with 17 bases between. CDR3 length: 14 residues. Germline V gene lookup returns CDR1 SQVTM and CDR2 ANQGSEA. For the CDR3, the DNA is TGCAGCACATGGGACTTGGGAGGTGGAAACACCATATATTTT. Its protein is CSTWDLGGGNTIYF.